One TCR beta chain is described in this entry. Original handling: Quantification of nucleated cells was approximated via reference gene primer amplification. Assay used: immunoSEQ multiplex PCR; TCRdb lists only in-frame clones, some missing. V, J and clone size are taken as reported in that table, and D and trimming were inferred from the DNA itself. The sample has about 200,000 clones, 70% to 90% seen once; the top ten hold 2.2%. The record originates from a study of blood T cell repertoires in COVID-19. The wider study: There were acute and convalescent COVID-19 samples, and they came from the United States, Italy and Spain. T cells, B-cell-depleted T cells, or PBMCs provided the cDNA or gDNA that served as material.

The junction had 5 bases not matched to a gene; V was cut back by 0 bases and J by 4 bases. Germline CDR1 is LNHNV and CDR2 is YYDKDF (reference sequence). The CDR3 is 16 amino acids. Sequenced input: peripheral blood. V gene TRBV15 combines with J gene TRBJ2-3, with 9 bases lining up with TRBD2. The receptor comes from a woman aged 50 to 60 with acute or convalescent COVID-19. This chain's CDR3 is CATSRDLAGTADTQYF. CDR3 DNA: TGTGCCACCAGCAGAGATCTAGCGGGAACAGCAGATACGCAGTATTTT.